The present T cell receptor (beta chain) was sequenced within a study of cytomegalovirus exposure and HLA in healthy donors. The germline CDR1 and CDR2 sequences are SGHTA and FQGNSA. The germline V and J ends were trimmed by 2 bases and 4 bases, with 8 bases remaining between them. The length of the CDR3 is 13 residues. General observations from the study: Rare sequences made up most TCRs, while some public TCRs were found in many donors. Most subjects' HLA-A and HLA-B alleles were reportedly predicted from TCR beta sequences.

As to this clone: The antigen is undetermined.

PCR primers comprised 60 Vbeta and 13 Jbeta primers. The protocol was immunoSEQ multiplex PCR, while the TCRdb copy is restricted to in-frame clones and leaves out a portion. The table shows more than 80,000 clones, with 55% to 70% occurring only once. Sequenced input: PBMCs. The chain carries TRBV7-2 and TRBJ2-5; D not certain. The TCR originated in a woman in her thirties or forties in good health and CMV-seropositive. In DNA, the CDR3 is TGTGCCAGCAGCTTATTCCTACGAGAGACCCAGTACTTC. Its translation: CASSLFLRETQYF.